What follows is one T cell receptor beta chain and its context. Its specificity is not known. There are 14 residues in the CDR3. CDR1 SEHNR and CDR2 FQNEAQ come from the germline V gene (reference sequence). V shed 1 base and J shed 3 bases, with 6 bases lying between them. The data were obtained in a study of vaccination effects on CD4 cells after COVID-19. Sequencing in the ViraFEST assay came after antigen-specific CD4+ T cells had been expanded with viral peptide pools, which were used to stimulate PBMC. A 10-day culture period preceded the isolation of CD4+ T cells. SARS-CoV-2 infection was confirmed by PCR in the person between March and December 2020. Assay: immunoSEQ multiplex PCR; the TCRdb copy retains only in-frame clones and omits some. The sample lists 60,000 to 75,000 clones, over 65% occurring once. Study results and caveats: Late post-vaccination, clones induced by infection and those induced by vaccine underwent marked clonal contraction. The post-vaccine spike-reactive clones of convalescents showed a predominance of new vaccine-induced clones.

This TCR was recovered from a human donor who had a prior SARS-CoV-2 infection. The chain has TRBV7-9 and TRBJ2-2; tentatively, D is TRBD2 (5 bases). The specimen comprised CD4+ T cells from PBMCs cultured with HIV peptides, sampled before COVID-19 vaccination. The subset was: HIV-1 Nef peptide pool negative control/reference culture. The CDR3 loop reads CASSLELDTGELFF. The CDR3 region has the DNA TGTGCCAGCAGCTTAGAACTAGACACCGGGGAGCTGTTTTTT.